A selection of T cell receptor beta chains follows, all from one sample in a study of T cells after posttransplantation cyclophosphamide. The data were produced by immunoSEQ multiplex PCR, yet TCRdb's version contains in-frame clones alone and is incomplete. The sample includes roughly 70,000 clones, around 95% seen only once; the top ten take nearly 3%. Sequenced sample: PBMCs. These receptor sequences come from a woman in her twenties or thirties in good health and a related stem cell transplant donor. CDR3s include the opening cysteine and the closing phenylalanine or tryptophan. The D gene is left open where the match is weak. Expanded clones are given a class, and other clones once, few, many or no size at all.

. | TRBJ2-5 | 14 | TRBV19 | . | CASAGAGDAETQYF | TGTGCCAGCGCAGGGGCCGGAGACGCAGAGACCCAGTACTTC
. | TRBJ1-5 | 12 | TRBV6-6 | . | CASSYVNQPQHF | TGTGCCAGCAGTTACGTAAATCAGCCCCAGCATTTT
. | TRBJ1-3 | 15 | TRBV7-2 | . | CASRQKGRIGNTIYF | TGTGCCAGCAGACAGAAAGGGCGGATCGGAAACACCATATATTTT
. | TRBJ2-2 | 14 | TRBV4-2 | . | CASSQTSNTGELFF | TGTGCCAGCAGCCAGACGTCAAACACCGGGGAGCTGTTTTTT
. | TRBJ2-3 | 13 | TRBV9 | . | CASSVDTGDTQYF | TGTGCCAGCAGCGTAGATACCGGCGATACGCAGTATTTT
. | TRBJ1-1 | 17 | TRBV27 | TRBD1 | CASSSYRDSFMNTEAFF | TGTGCCAGCAGTTCCTACCGGGACAGCTTCATGAACACTGAAGCTTTCTTT
. | TRBJ2-7 | 14 | TRBV4-3 | . | CASSQGRADYEQYF | TGCGCCAGCAGCCAAGGGCGGGCGGACTACGAGCAGTACTTC
once | TRBJ1-2 | 11 | TRBV2 | . | CASQGFYGYTF | TGTGCCAGTCAGGGCTTCTATGGCTACACCTTC
. | TRBJ2-5 | 11 | TRBV2 | . | CASSREETQYF | TGTGCCAGCAGTCGAGAAGAGACCCAGTACTTC
. | TRBJ2-7 | 13 | TRBV7-9 | . | CASSPDGSYEQYF | TGTGCCAGCAGCCCTGACGGGTCCTACGAGCAGTACTTC
. | TRBJ1-5 | 15 | TRBV5-4 | TRBD1 | CASSLGGQRNQPQHF | TGTGCCAGCAGCTTGGGGGGACAGCGCAATCAGCCCCAGCATTTT
once | TRBJ1-5 | 14 | TRBV4-1 | . | CASSQGEGYQPQHF | TGCGCCAGCAGCCAAGGAGAGGGGTATCAGCCCCAGCATTTT
. | TRBJ1-2 | 13 | TRBV30 | . | CAWSLGREYGYTF | TGTGCCTGGAGCCTGGGGAGGGAATATGGCTACACCTTC
. | TRBJ2-7 | 14 | TRBV4-3 | . | CASSQESRAYEQYF | TGCGCCAGCAGCCAAGAGAGCAGGGCCTACGAGCAGTACTTC
once | TRBJ2-5 | 12 | TRBV2 | . | CASRIYQETQYF | TGTGCCAGCCGAATTTACCAAGAGACCCAGTACTTC
. | TRBJ2-5 | 15 | TRBV6-5 | . | CASSYGQTYQETQYF | TGTGCCAGCAGTTACGGACAAACGTACCAAGAGACCCAGTACTTC
. | TRBJ2-1 | 15 | TRBV7-7 | TRBD2 | CASSQGLAGVDEQFF | TGTGCCAGCAGCCAAGGACTAGCGGGGGTGGATGAGCAGTTCTTC
. | TRBJ2-1 | 13 | TRBV11-3 | . | CASSLSGHNEQFF | TGTGCCAGCAGCCTGAGCGGTCACAATGAGCAGTTCTTC
. | TRBJ1-2 | 16 | TRBV5-4 | . | CASSLGPGGYNYGYTF | TGTGCCAGCAGCTTGGGGCCGGGGGGTTATAACTATGGCTACACCTTC
. | TRBJ1-2 | 15 | TRBV5-6 | . | CASSTLQSWDYGYTF | TGTGCCAGCAGCACCCTACAGAGTTGGGACTATGGCTACACCTTC
. | TRBJ1-6 | 14 | TRBV6-1 | . | CASSEMGERSPLHF | TGTGCCAGCAGTGAAATGGGGGAGCGATCACCCCTCCACTTT
few | TRBJ1-5 | 15 | TRBV7-2 | . | CASSLGIGANQPQHF | TGTGCCAGCAGCTTAGGAATCGGGGCCAATCAGCCCCAGCATTTT
. | TRBJ1-4 | 16 | TRBV18 | TRBD1 | CASSPSRQGAGEKLFF | TGTGCCAGCTCACCCTCACGACAGGGGGCTGGTGAAAAACTGTTTTTT
. | TRBJ2-3 | 16 | TRBV11-3 | . | CASSLGGSVSTDTQYF | TGTGCCAGCAGCTTAGGAGGGTCTGTTAGCACAGATACGCAGTATTTT
. | TRBJ2-1 | 11 | TRBV20-1 | . | CSGTGDNEQFF | TGCAGTGGAACTGGAGACAATGAGCAGTTCTTC
. | TRBJ2-3 | 15 | TRBV30 | . | CAWRGGTIRTDTQYF | TGTGCCTGGAGGGGAGGGACAATTCGCACAGATACGCAGTATTTT
. | TRBJ1-2 | 18 | TRBV4-1 | TRBD1 | CASSQDQGRGQANGGYTF | TGCGCCAGCAGCCAAGATCAGGGCAGGGGGCAGGCGAACGGGGGCTACACCTTC
. | TRBJ2-2 | 16 | TRBV27 | TRBD1 | CASRSLRGQGTGELFF | TGTGCCAGCAGGAGCCTCAGGGGGCAAGGTACCGGGGAGCTGTTTTTT
. | TRBJ2-1 | 15 | TRBV19 | TRBD2 | CASSIRLAGGQEQFF | TGTGCCAGTAGTATACGTCTAGCGGGGGGGCAGGAGCAGTTCTTC
. | TRBJ1-1 | 12 | TRBV27 | . | CASSFSGGEAFF | TGTGCCAGCAGTTTTTCCGGGGGTGAAGCTTTCTTT
. | TRBJ2-7 | 15 | TRBV10-3 | TRBD1 | CAISDTGVGSYEQYF | TGTGCCATCAGTGATACAGGGGTTGGCTCCTACGAGCAGTACTTC
. | TRBJ2-3 | 15 | TRBV19 | TRBD2 | CASSGLAGFTDTQYF | TGTGCCAGTAGTGGGCTAGCGGGGTTCACAGATACGCAGTATTTT
. | TRBJ2-5 | 13 | TRBV9 | . | CASSVSGQETQYF | TGTGCCAGCAGCGTAAGCGGCCAAGAGACCCAGTACTTC
. | TRBJ2-7 | 13 | TRBV19 | . | CASSKGRWYEQYF | TGTGCCAGTAGTAAGGGCAGATGGTACGAGCAGTACTTC
. | TRBJ2-5 | 13 | TRBV6-1 | . | CASSFTREETQYF | TGTGCCAGCAGTTTCACGCGCGAAGAGACCCAGTACTTC
. | TRBJ2-3 | 15 | TRBV5-1 | . | CASSLDSPDTDTQYF | TGCGCCAGCAGCTTAGACTCGCCAGACACAGATACGCAGTATTTT
. | TRBJ1-2 | 14 | TRBV5-1 | . | CASSSGQPLEGYTF | TGCGCCAGCAGTTCCGGACAGCCTCTTGAGGGCTACACCTTC
. | TRBJ1-2 | 13 | TRBV5-8 | . | CASSLGYPDGYTF | TGTGCCAGCAGCTTGGGGTATCCAGATGGCTACACCTTC
. | TRBJ1-2 | 15 | TRBV4-2 | TRBD1 | CASSPTGTATYGYTF | TGTGCCAGCAGCCCCACAGGGACAGCCACCTATGGCTACACCTTC
. | TRBJ1-2 | 14 | TRBV6-5 | . | CASNNAGTTYGYTF | TGTGCCAGCAACAACGCCGGGACAACGTATGGCTACACCTTC
. | TRBJ1-5 | 15 | TRBV15 | . | CATSRDLGGPAPQHF | TGTGCCACCAGCAGAGATCTGGGGGGCCCTGCGCCCCAGCATTTT
. | TRBJ2-7 | 13 | TRBV7-2 | . | CASSSPSSYEQYF | TGTGCCAGCAGCTCCCCCAGTTCCTACGAGCAGTACTTC
. | TRBJ2-2 | 14 | TRBV7-7 | . | CASSQDRITGELFF | TGTGCCAGCAGCCAGGACCGCATCACCGGGGAGCTGTTTTTT
medium-sized | TRBJ2-3 | 15 | TRBV25-1 | TRBD1 | CASSPGTGGSDTQYF | TGTGCCAGCAGCCCCGGGACAGGGGGTTCAGATACGCAGTATTTT
. | TRBJ1-1 | 15 | TRBV6-6 | . | CASSRPPPGNTEAFF | TGTGCCAGCAGCCGCCCCCCTCCGGGGAACACTGAAGCTTTCTTT
. | TRBJ2-3 | 15 | TRBV7-9 | . | CASSRGAPGADTQYF | TGTGCCAGCAGCAGAGGAGCCCCAGGGGCAGATACGCAGTATTTT
. | TRBJ2-7 | 14 | TRBV29-1 | TRBD2 | CSVELAEFHYEQYF | TGCAGCGTTGAACTAGCGGAGTTTCACTACGAGCAGTACTTC
. | TRBJ1-2 | 14 | TRBV18 | . | CASSQARALDGYTF | TGTGCCAGCTCACAGGCGAGGGCCTTAGATGGCTACACCTTC
. | TRBJ1-1 | 16 | TRBV5-8 | . | CASSFSRGNRNTEAFF | TGTGCCAGCAGCTTCTCACGAGGGAATCGGAACACTGAAGCTTTCTTT
. | TRBJ1-4 | 15 | TRBV5-5 | . | CASLSSLATNEKLFF | TGTGCCAGCCTGTCAAGCCTTGCAACTAATGAAAAACTGTTTTTT
once | TRBJ1-2 | 14 | TRBV2 | . | CASLPGRTTNGYTF | TGTGCCAGCCTTCCAGGGCGAACGACTAATGGCTACACCTTC
. | TRBJ2-3 | 14 | TRBV19 | . | CASSGPRRPDTQYF | TGTGCCAGTAGTGGACCGAGACGGCCGGATACGCAGTATTTT
. | TRBJ2-2 | 18 | TRBV5-4 | . | CASSLMGLIGANTGELFF | TGTGCCAGCAGCTTAATGGGCTTAATAGGGGCGAACACCGGGGAGCTGTTTTTT
. | TRBJ1-5 | 13 | TRBV28 | . | CASSLKGNQPQHF | TGTGCCAGCAGTTTAAAGGGAAACCAGCCCCAGCATTTT
. | TRBJ1-4 | 14 | TRBV27 | . | CASSLIGTNEKLFF | TGTGCCAGCAGTTTAATAGGGACTAATGAAAAACTGTTTTTT